The 19 T cell receptor beta chains below come from one sample, sequenced in a study of tumor-infiltrating lymphocytes in primary liver carcinoma. Co-extraction of RNA and DNA was performed on about 20-33 mg of unsorted bulk tissue. The input was 500 ng total RNA; TCR beta cDNA was made from it with a constant-region primer. Three nested multiplex PCR rounds, a slightly modified ARM-PCR, produced the libraries for TCR beta. Primers for the first two PCR rounds were TRBV1-TRBV30 forward primers and a C-beta reverse primer (about 11 cycles per round). TCRdb reanalysed the multiplex PCR reads using MiXCR and keeps one entry per CDR3 protein. The table lists about 66,000 distinct CDR3 sequences, over 60% of them singletons, with roughly 40% in the top ten. Material for sequencing was liver tumor tissue from sampling region 4. The subset was: tumor region T4, right-lateral pole. These receptors all stem from a man in his forties or fifties with primary liver carcinoma and hepatitis B virus infection.

As concerns this clonotype: A read error may produce the germline difference seen at one junction end. The chain is built from TRBV5-5 and TRBJ1-5, with D possibly TRBD1 on 5 matching bases. Germline assignment: CDR1 SGHKS and CDR2 YYEKEE (reference sequence). The CDR3 is made up of 15 amino acids. The CDR3 region is CSSSLNGQVQQPQHF. DNA for the CDR3: TGTTCCAGCAGCCTAAATGGACAAGTTCAACAGCCCCAGCATTTT.

Note on this clonotype: Compared with germline, one end of the junction differs, possibly owing to a read error. The genes are TRBV30 and TRBJ2-3; D not certain. CDR3 length: 13 residues. Germline assignment: CDR1 GTSNPN and CDR2 SVGIG (reference sequence). CDR3 residues: CAWTRQRTDTQNF. The CDR3 DNA reads as TGTGCCTGGACACGTCAGCGCACAGATACACAGAATTTT.

Comments on this clonotype: Being one base from a much bigger clone, this may be a read error. The V gene is TRBV29-1, the J gene TRBJ2-3; no definite D call. CDR1 and CDR2 (germline): SQVTM, ANQGSEA. V shed 3 bases and J shed 1 base, with 11 bases lying between them. The CDR3 length is 14 residues. The CDR3 nucleotides are TGCAGCGTTGAGCGAACGGAGCGCACAGATACGCAGTATTTT. It specifies CSVERTERTDTQYF.

Judged by abundance, this clonotype is medium-sized. The J gene is TRBJ1-5, the V gene TRBV10-3; D is uncertain. Germline V gene lookup returns CDR1 ENHRY and CDR2 SYGVKD. The CDR3 runs to 14 residues. Trimming removed 0 bases at V and 5 bases at J, with 8 bases between. In DNA form, the CDR3 reads TGTGCCATCAGTGAGTCTTGGCAGGATCAGCCCCAGCATTTT. This gives the protein CAISESWQDQPQHF.

To note about this clonotype: Sequence at one end of the junction differs from germline and may be a read error. The chain links TRBV11-2 to TRBJ1-4; D gene uncertain. This CDR3 spans 15 amino acids. CDR1 SGHAT and CDR2 FQNNGV come from the germline V gene. The CDR3 DNA follows: TGTGCCAGCAGCTTAGACGAGTTCGCTAATGAAAAACTGTCATTT. Its protein is CASSLDEFANEKLSF.

About this clonotype itself: Relative to the germline gene, one junction end is altered; a read error may explain this. The chain employs TRBV6-1 and TRBJ2-7, with 8 bases fitting TRBD1. The CDR3 has 14 residues. Germline CDR1 MNHNS, CDR2 SASEGT. The CDR3: CASSEPGQGGEHYF. CDR3 bases: TGTGCCAGTAGTGAACCCGGACAGGGCGGCGAGCACTACTTC.

About this clonotype itself: Since the CDR3 does not end with the conserved phenylalanine or tryptophan, this likely comes from a read error. The chain has TRBV10-3 and TRBJ2-5, with 8 positions matching TRBD1. Germline V lookup: CDR1 ENHRY, CDR2 SYGVKD. This CDR3 spans 14 amino acids. CDR3 residues: CAISQDRVKETQYY. CDR3 nucleotides: TGCGCCATCAGCCAGGACAGGGTCAAAGAGACCCAGTACTAC.

As to this clonotype: Germline is not matched at one junction end, which may reflect a read error. The chain couples TRBV11-2 to TRBJ2-1; D is undetermined. CDR3 size: 14 residues. The germline V gene encodes CDR1 SGHAT and CDR2 FQNNGV. The CDR3 DNA reads TGTGCCAACAGCTTGTACCGGTTAGTTAGTCAGCAGTTCTTC. Amino acid sequence: CANSLYRLVSQQFF.

A word on this clonotype: The junction and the germline gene differ at one end; a read error may be behind it. J is TRBJ2-5 and V is TRBV6-5, with D perhaps matching TRBD2 (6 bases). The CDR3 runs 14 residues. Looked up from germline, CDR1 is MNHEY and CDR2 is SVGAGI. CDR3 amino acids: CASSYSEGKETQCF. The CDR3 DNA is TGTGCCAGTAGTTACTCGGAGGGGAAAGAGACACAGTGCTTC.

This rearrangement joins TRBV10-3 to TRBJ1-1; a weak D match, TRBD1 (5 bases). This CDR3 contains 14 residues. The germline V and J ends were trimmed by 6 bases and 3 bases, with 14 bases remaining between them. In germline, CDR1 is ENHRY, CDR2 SYGVKD. The CDR3 is CAIRARDGHTEAFF. For the CDR3, the DNA is TGTGCCATCAGAGCCCGGGACGGCCACACTGAAGCTTTCTTT.

To note about this clonotype: Since no conserved phenylalanine or tryptophan closes the CDR3, a read error is the likely cause. V and J are TRBV11-1 and TRBJ2-5; D remains ambiguous. The CDR3 runs 13 residues. Looked up from germline, CDR1 is SGHAT and CDR2 is FQDESV (reference sequence). The chain's CDR3 is CNSSLSYQETQYL. In DNA form, the CDR3 reads TGTAACAGCAGCTTGTCTTACCAAGAGACCCAGTACTTA.

This clonotype was recorded only once. The V gene is TRBV4-1, the J gene TRBJ2-7; 8 bases are a match to TRBD2. Losses at the gene ends were 2 bases for V and 3 bases for J; bases not matched to a gene: 6. The germline V gene encodes CDR1 MGHRA and CDR2 YSYEKL. This CDR3 has 15 residues. The CDR3 coding sequence is TGCGCCAGCAGCCAATTGAATAGCGGGAACTACGAGCAGTACTTC. Translated, it gives CASSQLNSGNYEQYF.

The chain uses TRBV5-6 and TRBJ1-5; tentatively, D is TRBD1 (5 bases). V dropped 3 bases and J dropped 5 bases, with 15 bases sitting between them. Germline CDR1 and CDR2: SGHDT and YYEEEE. The CDR3 runs 15 residues. The CDR3 nucleotides are TGTGCCAGCAGCTCTGCTTGGGGGAGCGATCAGCCCCAGCATTTT. Translation: CASSSAWGSDQPQHF.

With regard to this clonotype: This may come from a read error, since a much larger clone is one base off. CDR3 protein: CSFVTGGSGDTQYF. DNA of the CDR3: TGCAGCTTCGTAACGGGAGGTAGTGGTGATACGCAGTATTTT. This chain links TRBV29-1 with TRBJ2-3, with 7 bases aligning to TRBD2. V was pared by 8 bases and J by 6 bases, with 14 bases of the junction left unmatched. Germline lookup yields CDR1 SQVTM and CDR2 ANQGSEA. This CDR3 comprises 14 residues.

This clonotype was picked up many times. The chain links TRBV11-3 to TRBJ2-1; D may be TRBD2 (6 bases). The CDR3 consists of 14 residues. Trimming took 3 bases from V and 8 from J, leaving 14 bases between them. Germline CDR1 reads SGHNT; CDR2 reads YENEEA. The CDR3 DNA follows: TGTGCCAGCAGCTTGACTAGTATTATCGATGAGCAGTTCTTC. It codes for CASSLTSIIDEQFF.

Details on this clonotype: One base away lies a much larger clone, so this may be a sequencing read error. The V gene is TRBV7-9, the J gene TRBJ2-7, with 12 bases fitting TRBD2. The V gene's germline CDR1 is SEHNR and CDR2 FQNEAQ (reference sequence). The CDR3 is 15 residues long. CDR3 residues: CVSSQTSGSFYEQYF. The DNA for the CDR3 is TGTGTCAGCAGCCAGACTAGCGGGAGTTTCTACGAGCAGTACTTC.

A remark on this clonotype: Compared with germline, one end of the junction differs, possibly owing to a read error. The chain recombines TRBV29-1 with TRBJ2-1, with D possibly TRBD1 on 6 matching bases. Germline V gene sequence: CDR1 SQVTM, CDR2 ANQGSEA. This CDR3 spans 12 amino acids. DNA for the CDR3: TGTAGCGCCAGGACAGAGGGGAATGAGCAGTTCTTC. This gives the protein CSARTEGNEQFF.

Concerning this clonotype itself: The germline gene is not matched at one end of the junction; a read error may be the cause. The rearrangement joins TRBV6-1 to TRBJ1-6, with TRBD1 identical over 7 bases. This CDR3 has 12 residues. Germline lookup yields CDR1 MNHNS and CDR2 SASEGT. Here the CDR3 reads CTSRDRRLPIHF. For the CDR3, the DNA is TGTACCAGCAGGGACAGACGTCTGCCCATCCACTTT.

On this clonotype itself: The junction departs from germline at one end; a sequencing error may be responsible. This chain uses TRBV7-2 with TRBJ2-7; D possibly corresponds to TRBD1 (6 bases). Per germline, CDR1 SGHTA and CDR2 FQGNSA. The CDR3 runs 15 residues. This CDR3 is CAGSRGRQDTYEQYF. In DNA, the CDR3 is TGTGCCGGCAGCCGGGGCCGACAGGATACCTACGAGCAGTACTTC.